The clone carrying this T cell receptor beta chain came up a few times. The antigen is unknown. These data belong to a study of CD8 T cells in ankylosing spondylitis. Study results and caveats: Within ankylosing spondylitis blood, a TCR beta motif made up of roughly eight highly homologous variants appeared to be characteristic. Certain motif variants had earlier been reported in reactive arthritis synovial fluid and blood. Reports say disease-linked clones showed up significantly more in matched ankylosing spondylitis synovial fluid.

From germline, CDR1 is DFQATT and CDR2 SNEGSKA (reference sequence). Trimming pared 1 base from V and 6 bases from J, leaving 11 bases between. This CDR3 has 13 residues. TCRdb processed the 5' RACE reads anew with MiXCR; each CDR3 protein has one entry. The sample has some 350,000 distinct CDR3 sequences, roughly 15% seen once; the top ten hold 0.85% to 1.4%. This TCR was recovered from a male donor with ankylosing spondylitis or in good health (not recorded which). Sequencing input: blood, either unsorted or a sorted T cell fraction (not recorded which). The rearrangement joins TRBV20-1 to TRBJ2-3; D is ambiguous. CDR3 nucleotides: TGCAGTGCTAGAGGAGTGCCCACGGATACGCAGTATTTT. Translated, it gives CSARGVPTDTQYF.